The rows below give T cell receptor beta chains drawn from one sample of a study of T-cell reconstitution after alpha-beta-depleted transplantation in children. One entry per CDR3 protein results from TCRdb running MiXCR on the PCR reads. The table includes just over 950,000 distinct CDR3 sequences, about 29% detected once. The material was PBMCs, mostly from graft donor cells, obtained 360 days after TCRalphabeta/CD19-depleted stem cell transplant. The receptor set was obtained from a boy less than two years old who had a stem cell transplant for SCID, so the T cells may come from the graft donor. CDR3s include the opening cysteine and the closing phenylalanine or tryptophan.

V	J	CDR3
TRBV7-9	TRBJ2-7	CASTLAGRPYEQYF
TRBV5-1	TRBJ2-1	CASSPSGARSYNEQFF
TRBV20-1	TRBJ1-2	CSAASGTGPIGDYGYTF
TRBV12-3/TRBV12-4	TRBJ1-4	CASSLGWGTRSEKLFF
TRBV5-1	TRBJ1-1	CASSLGSGINTEAFF
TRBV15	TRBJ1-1	CATSRDFEAERAFF
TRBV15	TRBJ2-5	CATSRDFGVAVQETQYF
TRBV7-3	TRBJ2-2	CASSLNSGVGELFF
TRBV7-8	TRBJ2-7	CASSLEGTVQYF
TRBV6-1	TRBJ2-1	CASRRQGLAEGNEQFF
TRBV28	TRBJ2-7	CASSYRRTDVSYEQYF
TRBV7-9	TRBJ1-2	CASSPLGGRAYGYTF
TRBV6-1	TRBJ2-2	CASKWERGGYGELFF
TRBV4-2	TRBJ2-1	CASSQDNGPGEQFF
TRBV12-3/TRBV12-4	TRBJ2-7	CASSLSGTRGSYEQYF
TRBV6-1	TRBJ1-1	CASMEYTEAFF
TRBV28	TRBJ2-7	CASSFTLQESSYEQYF
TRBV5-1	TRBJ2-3	CASSLVGDHTDTQYF
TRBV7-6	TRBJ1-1	CASSRQGWNTEAFF
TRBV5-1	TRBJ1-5	CASSLQVDQPQHF
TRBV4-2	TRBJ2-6	CASSHVGTGGANVLTF
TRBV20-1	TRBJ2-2	CSARASGENTGELFF
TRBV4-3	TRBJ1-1	CASSQIEGDTEAFF
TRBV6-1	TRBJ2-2	CAGSLGLTGELFF
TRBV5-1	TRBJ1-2	CASSPDGFYGYTF